Shown below are 9 T cell receptor beta chains from a single sample sequenced in a study of blood T cell repertoires in COVID-19. Generated by immunoSEQ multiplex PCR, the TCRdb table keeps only in-frame clones and is missing some. The sample yields 250,000 or so clones, roughly 91% seen once. The sequencing input was peripheral blood. Receptors originate from a man younger than 40 with COVID-19, enrolled during active disease.

The genes are TRBV19 and TRBJ1-1; 11 nucleotides line up with TRBD1. Per the germline V gene, CDR1 is LNHDA and CDR2 is SQIVND (reference sequence). CDR3 length: 17 amino acids. J gave up 5 bases and V 5 bases, and 13 bases lay outside the gene matches. The CDR3 loop reads CASSAGPGTGGRTEAFF. In DNA form, the CDR3 reads TGTGCCAGTAGTGCCGGTCCCGGGACAGGGGGGAGGACTGAAGCTTTCTTT.

This clone was counted once. This CDR3 reads CASSPGQGENTIYF. CDR3 sequence (DNA): TGTGCCAGCAGCCCCGGACAGGGGGAGAACACCATATATTTT. The chain joins TRBV11-2 to TRBJ1-3, with TRBD1 matching 10 bases. After removal of 5 bases from V and 7 bases from J, the junction contained 5 bases not matched to a gene. Germline V gene sequence: CDR1 SGHAT, CDR2 FQNNGV. The CDR3 runs 14 residues.

V is TRBV24-1 and J is TRBJ2-3, with 10 bases matching TRBD1. CDR1 is KGHDR, CDR2 SFDVKD, per germline. V shed 2 bases and J 5 bases; nucleotides not matched to a gene: 6. The CDR3 length is 16 residues. The CDR3: CATSDSGQGKQDTQYF. Written as DNA, the CDR3 is TGTGCCACCAGTGATTCGGGACAGGGGAAGCAAGATACGCAGTATTTT.

The chain is built from TRBV5-3 and TRBJ1-4, with no clear D. TRBV5-3 is an ORF, with its function uncertain. The CDR3 extends over 12 amino acids. Trimming stripped 10 bases from V and 4 bases from J, with 11 bases between. The CDR3 loop reads CAQEGDNEKLFF. CDR3 nucleotide sequence: TGTGCCCAGGAGGGCGATAATGAAAAACTGTTTTTT.

The chain links TRBV7-9 to TRBJ1-5; 7 nucleotides agree with TRBD1. Germline V gives CDR1 SEHNR, CDR2 FQNEAQ (reference sequence). This CDR3 region has 17 residues. With V trimmed by 3 bases and J by 4 bases, 12 bases remained unmatched. The CDR3 DNA follows: TGTGCCAGCAGCTTGGGTGGCGTAGCGGGACAGAATCAGCCCCAGCATTTT. Protein sequence: CASSLGGVAGQNQPQHF.

CDR3 loop: CAISAERITEAFF. The CDR3 nucleotides are TGTGCCATCAGTGCAGAAAGAATCACTGAAGCTTTCTTT. The chain has TRBV10-3 and TRBJ1-1; D not resolved. The CDR3 contains 13 residues. V lost 4 bases to trimming and J lost 4 bases, with 10 bases between them. Germline CDR1 and CDR2: ENHRY and SYGVKD.

This chain uses TRBV6-1 with TRBJ1-2, with unresolved D. V gave up 1 base and J gave up 0 bases, with 15 bases separating them. Germline values: CDR1 MNHNS, CDR2 SASEGT. This CDR3 comprises 17 residues. This chain's CDR3 is CASSEGPWQYTNYGYTF. The CDR3 coding sequence is TGTGCCAGCAGTGAAGGCCCCTGGCAGTATACTAACTATGGCTACACCTTC.

The chain couples TRBV27 to TRBJ1-1; the D is unclear. The CDR3 sequence is 14 residues long. With 3 bases removed from V and 1 base from J, the gap between germline ends came to 9 bases. Germline V gene data show CDR1 as MNHEY and CDR2 as SMNVEV (reference sequence). The CDR3 DNA reads TGTGCCAGCAGTTTCTGGAGAGAGAACACTGAAGCTTTCTTT. Its protein product is CASSFWRENTEAFF.

This rearrangement joins TRBV28 to TRBJ2-1; 13 bases fit TRBD2. Per the germline V gene, CDR1 is MDHEN and CDR2 is SYDVKM. J was trimmed by 10 bases and V by 2 bases; bases with no gene match: 5. This CDR3 is 15 amino acids long. As DNA, the CDR3 is TGTGCCAGCAGTTTAATCCGGGGACTAGCGGGGGAGCAGTTCTTC. It is translated as CASSLIRGLAGEQFF. The full variable domain, with the rest looked up from reference TRBV28 and TRBJ2-1, is DVKVTQSSRYLVKRTGEKVFLECVQDMDHENMFWYRQDPGLGLRLIYFSYDVKMKEKGDIPEGYSVSREKKERFSLILESASTNQTSMYLCASSLIRGLAGEQFFGPGTRLTVL.